This T cell receptor (beta chain) was documented in a study of blood T cell repertoires in COVID-19. Assay: immunoSEQ multiplex PCR; the TCRdb copy retains only in-frame clones and omits some. The profile shows 350,000 to 500,000 clones, approximately 90% of them singletons. The sequencing input was peripheral blood. The receptor comes from a man aged 18 to 29 with COVID-19, enrolled during active disease.

CDR3 loop: CASSADKINTDTQYF. Written as DNA, the CDR3 is TGTGCCAGCAGTGCGGACAAGATTAACACAGATACGCAGTATTTT. The chain joins TRBV2 to TRBJ2-3, with TRBD1 as a possible D gene (5 bases). Between the trimmed V and J ends, which lost 4 bases and 2 bases, there was a span of 13 bases. The CDR3 length is 15 residues. Per the germline V gene, CDR1 is SNHLY and CDR2 is FYNNEI.